Included here is one T cell receptor (beta chain) sequence, with context. The antigen is undetermined. Trimming took off 2 bases at V and 2 bases at J, with 10 bases between the two ends. The CDR3 runs 14 residues. Germline loops: CDR1 SGHNT, CDR2 YYREEE (reference sequence). These data belong to a study of beta chain features in type 1 diabetes. Study context: Patient and healthy donor groups were alike in age, gender and cell yields. Overall study results and limits: There were fewer insertions and more deletions at the VDJ junctions of type 1 diabetes patients.

The authors reverse transcribed all of the isolated RNA, so sequencing captured expressed TCRB transcripts. This table comes from immunoSEQ multiplex PCR, and its TCRdb copy is limited to in-frame clones, with some not included. This sample has around 400,000 clones, with over 10% found just once. Sorting that relied on CD45RO/CCR7/CD25/CD127/CD95/CD27 yielded CD4+ naive, central memory, regulatory and stem cell-like memory cells. The source of this sequence is a man between 18 and 29 years old in good health. V is TRBV5-4 and J is TRBJ2-5; tentative D call: TRBD1 (6 bases). What was sequenced was naive CD4+ T cells from blood. As DNA, the CDR3 is TGTGCCAGCAGCTTACAGGGTGGGCAAGAGACCCAGTACTTC. Protein sequence: CASSLQGGQETQYF.